This TCR beta chain was sequenced for a study of OX40 agonist ivuxolimab in advanced cancers. Turning to the study itself: Patients' therapy was ivuxolimab, an antibody that acts as an agonist of OX40 (CD134). Ivuxolimab was administered intravenously to patients at 0.01 to 10 mg/kg every 2 weeks.

Repertoires were generated with immunoSEQ multiplex PCR, while TCRdb's copy carries only in-frame clones and drops some. The table has under 75,000 clones, approximately 86% seen once. This CDR3 region has 16 residues. Trimming shortened V by 0 bases and J by 0 bases, and 10 bases separated the two germline ends. Per the germline V gene, CDR1 is MNHEY and CDR2 is SVGAGI. The table lists this clone with a count of one. This sequence originates from an adult with an advanced solid tumor such as melanoma, head and neck, liver or kidney cancer. The source was CD4+ or CD8+ T cells sorted from blood, collected in a trial of the OX40 agonist ivuxolimab. The rearrangement links TRBV6-5 to TRBJ2-3, with a weak D call TRBD1 (6 bases). This CDR3 reads CASSYSGQPSTDTQYF. CDR3 in DNA: TGTGCCAGCAGTTACTCAGGACAGCCTAGCACAGATACGCAGTATTTT.